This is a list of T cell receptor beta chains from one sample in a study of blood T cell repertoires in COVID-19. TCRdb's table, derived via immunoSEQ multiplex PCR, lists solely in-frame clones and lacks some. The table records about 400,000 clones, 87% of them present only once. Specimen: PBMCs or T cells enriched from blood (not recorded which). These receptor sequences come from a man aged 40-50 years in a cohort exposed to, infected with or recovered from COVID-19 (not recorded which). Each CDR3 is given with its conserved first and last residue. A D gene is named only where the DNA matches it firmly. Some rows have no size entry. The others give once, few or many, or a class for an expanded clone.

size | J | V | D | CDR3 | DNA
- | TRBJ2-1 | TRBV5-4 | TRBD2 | CASSFRTSGSNEQFF | TGTGCCAGCAGCTTCCGGACTAGCGGTTCCAATGAGCAGTTCTTC
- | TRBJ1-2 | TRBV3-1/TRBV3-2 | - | CASSQDRTELHGYTF | TGTGCCAGCAGCCAAGACAGGACAGAGTTGCATGGCTACACCTTC
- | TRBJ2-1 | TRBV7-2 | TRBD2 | CASSTRTSGRYNEQFF | TGTGCCAGCAGCACCAGGACTAGCGGGAGATACAATGAGCAGTTCTTC
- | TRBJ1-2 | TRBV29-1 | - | CSVEQGGGYTF | TGCAGCGTTGAACAGGGAGGCGGCTACACCTTC
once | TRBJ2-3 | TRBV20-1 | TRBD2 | CSASGTSIFGTDTQYF | TGCAGTGCTAGTGGGACTAGCATTTTCGGCACAGATACGCAGTATTTT
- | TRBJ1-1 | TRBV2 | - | CASKSRGDGTEAFF | TGTGCCAGCAAGAGCCGGGGGGATGGCACTGAAGCTTTCTTT
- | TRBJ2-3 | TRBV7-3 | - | CASSPYGQTDTQYF | TGTGCCAGCAGTCCCTACGGACAGACAGATACGCAGTATTTT
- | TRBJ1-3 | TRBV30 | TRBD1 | CAWSHAGQGRSGNTIYF | TGTGCCTGGAGTCATGCCGGACAGGGGAGATCTGGAAACACCATATATTTT
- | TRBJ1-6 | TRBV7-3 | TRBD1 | CASSLSGTDNSPLHF | TGTGCCAGCAGCTTAAGCGGGACAGATAATTCACCCCTCCACTTT
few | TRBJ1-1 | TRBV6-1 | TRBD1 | CASSDRQGVYTEAFF | TGTGCCAGCAGTGACCGACAGGGGGTTTACACTGAAGCTTTCTTT
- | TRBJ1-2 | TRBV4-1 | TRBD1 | CASTLDRAAYGYTF | TGCGCCAGCACCTTGGACAGGGCGGCCTATGGCTACACCTTC
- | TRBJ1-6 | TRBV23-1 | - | CASSPRTGTDSPLHF | TGCGCCAGCAGTCCCCGCACAGGGACGGATTCACCCCTCCACTTT
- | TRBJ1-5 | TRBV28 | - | CASSLEPQHF | TGTGCCAGCAGTCTCGAGCCCCAGCATTTT
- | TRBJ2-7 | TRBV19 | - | CASSKARDTSSYEQYF | TGTGCCAGTAGTAAGGCTCGGGACACCAGTTCCTACGAGCAGTACTTC
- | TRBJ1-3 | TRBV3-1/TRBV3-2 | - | CASSQDSPQGKRNTIYF | TGTGCCAGCAGCCAAGATTCCCCACAGGGCAAGCGAAACACCATATATTTT
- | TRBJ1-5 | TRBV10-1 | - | CASSVGQGNHQPQHF | TGCGCCAGCAGTGTGGGGCAGGGAAACCACCAGCCCCAGCATTTT
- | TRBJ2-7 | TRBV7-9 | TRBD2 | CASGGTSGSEQYF | TGTGCCAGCGGCGGGACTAGCGGGAGCGAGCAGTACTTC
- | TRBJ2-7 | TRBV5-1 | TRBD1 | CASSLRGLGQGLNYEQYF | TGCGCCAGCAGCTTACGCGGGCTCGGACAGGGATTGAACTACGAGCAGTACTTC
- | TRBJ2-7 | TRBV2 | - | CASSDQGSRNEQYF | TGTGCCAGCAGCGACCAGGGGTCCAGGAACGAGCAGTACTTC
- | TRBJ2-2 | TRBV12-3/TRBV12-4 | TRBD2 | CAIGLAQSGELFF | TGTGCCATCGGACTAGCTCAAAGCGGGGAGCTGTTTTTT
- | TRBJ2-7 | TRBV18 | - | CASSPPPTRLQKLYEQYF | TGTGCCAGCTCACCTCCCCCGACTCGACTGCAAAAGCTTTACGAGCAGTACTTC
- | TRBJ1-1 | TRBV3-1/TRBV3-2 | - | CASSLYGVSNTEAFF | TGTGCCAGCAGCCTTTACGGGGTTTCGAACACTGAAGCTTTCTTT
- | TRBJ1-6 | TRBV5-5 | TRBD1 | CASSLAAGGWSYNSPLHF | TGTGCCAGCAGCTTGGCGGCAGGGGGCTGGTCCTATAATTCACCCCTCCACTTT
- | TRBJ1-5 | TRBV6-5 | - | CASKTMGQSNQPQHF | TGTGCCAGCAAAACGATGGGGCAGAGCAATCAGCCCCAGCATTTT
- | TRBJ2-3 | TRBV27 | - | CASSPYSTDTQYF | TGTGCCAGCAGTCCTTATAGCACAGATACGCAGTATTTT
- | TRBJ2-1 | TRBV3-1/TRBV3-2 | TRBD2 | CASSQTSGRGNEQFF | TGTGCCAGCAGCCAGACTAGCGGGAGAGGGAATGAGCAGTTCTTC
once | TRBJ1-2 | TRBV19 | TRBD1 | CASSPGTGGLYGYTF | TGTGCCAGTAGTCCCGGGACAGGGGGGCTCTATGGCTACACCTTC
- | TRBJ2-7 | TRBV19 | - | CASSITDYYEQYF | TGTGCCAGTAGTATTACCGACTACTACGAGCAGTACTTC
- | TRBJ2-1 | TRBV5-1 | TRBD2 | CASRRDLAGGNEQFF | TGCGCCAGCCGAAGGGACCTAGCGGGAGGCAATGAGCAGTTCTTC
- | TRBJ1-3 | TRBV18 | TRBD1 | CASSPSQGQGVSGNTIYF | TGTGCCAGCTCACCATCGCAGGGACAGGGCGTCTCTGGAAACACCATATATTTT
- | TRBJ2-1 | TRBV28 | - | CASSPPPTREQFF | TGTGCCAGCAGTCCCCCCCCTACTAGGGAGCAGTTCTTC
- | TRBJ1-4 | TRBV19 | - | CATQGKREKLFF | TGTGCCACTCAGGGGAAGCGAGAAAAACTGTTTTTT
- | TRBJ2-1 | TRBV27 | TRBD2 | CASTLTSGNYNEQFF | TGTGCCAGCACCCTGACTAGCGGGAATTACAATGAGCAGTTCTTC
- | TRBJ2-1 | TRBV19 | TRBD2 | CASSLLAGTTYNEQFF | TGTGCCAGTAGTCTCCTAGCGGGGACCACCTACAATGAGCAGTTCTTC
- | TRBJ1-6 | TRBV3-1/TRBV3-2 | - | CASSPDTRASPLHF | TGTGCCAGCAGCCCGGACACCCGGGCGTCACCCCTCCACTTT
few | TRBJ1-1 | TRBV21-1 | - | CASSKCTGTGYHLNTEAFF | TGTGCCAGCAGCAAATGTACCGGGACAGGGTATCACCTGAACACTGAAGCTTTCTTT
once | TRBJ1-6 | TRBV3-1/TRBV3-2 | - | CASSPLGRIGRGSPLHF | TGTGCCAGCAGCCCCCTCGGTCGTATTGGCCGCGGATCACCCCTCCACTTT
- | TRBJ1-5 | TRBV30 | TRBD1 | CAWRGRTGVNQPQHF | TGTGCCTGGAGGGGGCGGACAGGCGTCAATCAGCCCCAGCATTTT
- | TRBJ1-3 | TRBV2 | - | CASRYSLGNTIYF | TGTGCCAGCAGGTATTCTCTGGGAAACACCATATATTTT
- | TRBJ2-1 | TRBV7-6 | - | CASTGVGWNEQFF | TGTGCCAGCACGGGAGTTGGTTGGAATGAGCAGTTCTTC
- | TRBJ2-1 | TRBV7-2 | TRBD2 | CASSLEASGSFHEQFF | TGTGCCAGCAGCTTAGAGGCTAGCGGGAGTTTCCATGAGCAGTTCTTC
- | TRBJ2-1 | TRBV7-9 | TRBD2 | CASSILAGVHNEQFF | TGTGCCAGCAGCATTCTAGCGGGAGTCCACAATGAGCAGTTCTTC
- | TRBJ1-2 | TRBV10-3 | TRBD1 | CAISVTGTAYGYTF | TGTGCCATCAGTGTTACCGGGACAGCTTATGGCTACACCTTC
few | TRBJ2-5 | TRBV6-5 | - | CASSRQVGETQYF | TGTGCCAGCAGTAGGCAGGTTGGGGAGACCCAGTACTTC
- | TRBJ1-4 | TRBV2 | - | CASASRGATNEKLFF | TGTGCCAGCGCCTCTAGGGGCGCAACTAATGAAAAACTGTTTTTT
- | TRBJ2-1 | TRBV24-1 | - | CATSDLREQFF | TGTGCCACCAGTGATTTACGGGAGCAGTTCTTC
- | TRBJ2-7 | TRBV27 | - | CASGSSYEQYF | TGTGCCAGCGGGAGCTCCTACGAGCAGTACTTC
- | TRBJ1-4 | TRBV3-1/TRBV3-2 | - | CASSQVAGAAEKLFF | TGTGCCAGCAGCCAAGTTGCAGGGGCGGCCGAAAAACTGTTTTTT
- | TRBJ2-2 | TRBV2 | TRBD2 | CASSSTSGYTGELFF | TGTGCCAGCAGTTCGACTAGCGGGTACACCGGGGAGCTGTTTTTT
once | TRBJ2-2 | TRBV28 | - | CASSFVAENTGELFF | TGTGCCAGCAGTTTTGTAGCGGAGAACACCGGGGAGCTGTTTTTT
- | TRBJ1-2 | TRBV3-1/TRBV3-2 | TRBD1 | CASSQGVTGLGYTF | TGTGCCAGCAGCCAAGGAGTGACAGGGCTGGGCTACACCTTC
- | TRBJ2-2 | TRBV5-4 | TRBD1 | CASSLGQGYTGELFF | TGTGCCAGCAGCTTAGGACAGGGGTACACCGGGGAGCTGTTTTTT
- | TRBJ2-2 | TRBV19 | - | CASSGIYTGELFF | TGTGCCAGTAGCGGGATATACACCGGGGAGCTGTTTTTT
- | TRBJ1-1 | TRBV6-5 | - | CASSYRGNTEAFF | TGTGCCAGCAGTTACCGCGGGAACACTGAAGCTTTCTTT
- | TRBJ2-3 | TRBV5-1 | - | CASSLTLELDTQYF | TGCGCCAGCAGCTTGACACTAGAGTTAGATACGCAGTATTTT
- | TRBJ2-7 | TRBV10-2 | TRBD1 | CASWARGQGASYEQYF | TGCGCCAGCTGGGCGAGGGGGCAGGGGGCTTCCTACGAGCAGTACTTC
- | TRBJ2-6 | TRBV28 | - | CASSPQGAGANVLTF | TGTGCCAGCAGCCCACAGGGTGCTGGGGCCAACGTCCTGACTTTC